The rows below give T cell receptor beta chains drawn from one sample of a study of technical replicates of blood from several donors. The table came from immunoSEQ multiplex PCR; TCRdb's copy has only in-frame clones and leaves some out. The top ten hold approximately 4.6% of the sample, which has 65,000 to 95,000 clones, just over 85% seen once. Sequencing input: PBMCs. The receptors were sampled from a human donor in good health. Some clones in this sample may be carry-over from other donors' samples. Each CDR3 is given with its conserved first and last residue. The D gene is left open where the match is weak. Expanded clones get a size class; other rows say once, few or many, or leave the size out.

.	TRBV30	TRBJ1-2	.	TGTGCCTGGAGGGACAGCGAAGTCTTTAACTATGGCTACACCTTC	CAWRDSEVFNYGYTF
.	TRBV4-2	TRBJ2-7	.	TGTGCCAGCAGCCAGGTCGGGGAAGAGCAGTACTTC	CASSQVGEEQYF
TRBD2	TRBV2	TRBJ2-1	once	TGTGCCAGCAGTGAACGACGGACTAGCGGGAGTGGTCAGTTCTTC	CASSERRTSGSGQFF
.	TRBV6-1	TRBJ1-1	.	TGTGCCAGCAGTGAGACCGGCGGGAACACTGAAGCTTTCTTT	CASSETGGNTEAFF
TRBD2	TRBV18	TRBJ2-3	.	TGTGCCAGCTCACCCTCAGCGGGACTTTCCACAGATACGCAGTATTTT	CASSPSAGLSTDTQYF
.	TRBV30	TRBJ1-2	.	TGTGCCTGGACCCCATCGGGAGGCTATGGCTACACCTTC	CAWTPSGGYGYTF
.	TRBV7-2	TRBJ2-1	.	TGTGCCAGCAGCTTAGCGCCGGGGACCTACAATGAGCAGTTCTTC	CASSLAPGTYNEQFF
TRBD1	TRBV27	TRBJ1-2	once	TGTGCCAGCAGTCCAGGGGGCGCTTTCCTCTATGGCTACACCTTC	CASSPGGAFLYGYTF
TRBD1	TRBV27	TRBJ1-5	.	TGTGCCAGCAGTTACACCGGGACAGCTAATCAGCCCCAGCATTTT	CASSYTGTANQPQHF
.	TRBV5-6	TRBJ1-2	.	TGTGCCAGCAGCCCGACAGGTCTAGGGAACTATGGCTACACCTTC	CASSPTGLGNYGYTF
.	TRBV7-9	TRBJ2-3	.	TGTGCCAGCAGCAACCCCAAGCGAGTGCCGAGAACAGATACGCAGTATTTT	CASSNPKRVPRTDTQYF
.	TRBV11-2	TRBJ1-4	.	TGTGCCAGCAGCTTTTCATCCCTCTCGGATGAAAAACTGTTTTTT	CASSFSSLSDEKLFF
TRBD2	TRBV5-1	TRBJ2-1	.	TGCGCCAGCAGCTTGTCGGGGGGGTACAATGAGCAGTTCTTC	CASSLSGGYNEQFF
TRBD1	TRBV30	TRBJ1-3	.	TGTGCCTGGAGACCGCAGGGGGCTGGAAACACCATATATTTT	CAWRPQGAGNTIYF
.	TRBV4-3	TRBJ2-5	.	TGCGCCAGCAGCCAAGATCGATTGGTTGGGGGGGAGACCCAGTACTTC	CASSQDRLVGGETQYF
.	TRBV25-1	TRBJ1-5	.	TGTGCCAGCAGTTCCTGGGGAGATAGCAATCAGCCCCAGCATTTT	CASSSWGDSNQPQHF
.	TRBV4-1	TRBJ2-7	.	TGCGCCAGCAGCCAAGATCGTAGGACTACGATTGGGCAGTACTTC	CASSQDRRTTIGQYF
.	TRBV21-1	TRBJ2-3	.	TGTGCCAGCAGCAACCGGACTAGCGGGGGTGAAACCGTGACAGATACGCAGTATTTT	CASSNRTSGGETVTDTQYF
TRBD1	TRBV28	TRBJ1-1	.	TGTGCCAGCAGTTTAGGAGGGGGCCGAAACACTGAAGCTTTCTTT	CASSLGGGRNTEAFF
.	TRBV20-1	TRBJ1-4	.	TGTATGGGCAGGGCTAATGAAAAACTGTTTTTT	CMGRANEKLFF
.	TRBV7-2	TRBJ2-7	.	TGTGCCAGCAGCCCGCATGGCCTGGCGGGGAACTACGAGCAGTACTTC	CASSPHGLAGNYEQYF
.	TRBV11-2	TRBJ1-2	.	TGTGCCAGCAGCTTAGACCAGGCCCCCGGCTACACCTTC	CASSLDQAPGYTF
TRBD1	TRBV27	TRBJ1-1	few	TGTGCCAGCAGTTTAGGACAGGGGTTGGCAGCTTTCTTT	CASSLGQGLAAFF
.	TRBV28	TRBJ1-2	.	TGTGCCAGCAGTTTATCCCTGTTGCAGGCGCAGGTGGGTGGCTACACCTTC	CASSLSLLQAQVGGYTF
.	TRBV27	TRBJ2-7	.	TGTGCCAGCAGACCCGAAGCGAACAGGGCCCACGAGCAGTACTTC	CASRPEANRAHEQYF
TRBD2	TRBV12-5	TRBJ2-7	once	TGTGCTAGTGGTTTCCCCCGGGGGGGGCTATCCGTCTACGAGCAGTACTTC	CASGFPRGGLSVYEQYF
TRBD1	TRBV4-3	TRBJ1-2	.	TGCGCCAGCAGCCAAGGAGGGGGCACTAACTATGGCTACACCTTC	CASSQGGGTNYGYTF
TRBD1	TRBV7-9	TRBJ2-5	few	TGTGCCAGCAGCATGGGAGGGTCCCGGGACAGGGGGGCAAGAGAGACCCAGTACTTC	CASSMGGSRDRGARETQYF
TRBD1	TRBV7-3	TRBJ1-2	.	TGTGCCAGCAGCATAGCGGGACAGGGGGTCGGTGGCTACACCTTC	CASSIAGQGVGGYTF
.	TRBV7-2	TRBJ1-6	.	TGTGCCAGCAGCTTTCAGGGGAACAATTCACCCCTCCACTTT	CASSFQGNNSPLHF
TRBD2	TRBV10-3	TRBJ2-3	.	TGTGCCATCAGTGAGACTAGCGGGAGGGCCAGCGGTACGCAGTATTTT	CAISETSGRASGTQYF
TRBD2	TRBV4-1	TRBJ2-1	.	TGCGCCAGCAGCCCCCGGGGGAGGGGTATTAACAATGAGCAGTTCTTC	CASSPRGRGINNEQFF
.	TRBV5-4	TRBJ1-2	.	TGTGCCAGCAGCGCGGATGACTATGGCTACACCTTC	CASSADDYGYTF
.	TRBV28	TRBJ1-1	.	TGTGCCAGCAGCCCCCGCCGGGAAGCTTTCTTT	CASSPRREAFF
.	TRBV5-5	TRBJ1-6	.	TGTGCCAGCAGCTTGGAACAGTTACTAGGTTCACCCCTCCACTTT	CASSLEQLLGSPLHF
.	TRBV19	TRBJ2-2	.	TGTGCCAGTAGTATTGCGGGACTCAACACCGGGGAGCTGTTTTTT	CASSIAGLNTGELFF
TRBD2	TRBV7-3	TRBJ2-2	.	TGTGCCAGCAGCCCCCGGGACTATCTATACACCGGGGAGCTGTTTTTT	CASSPRDYLYTGELFF
.	TRBV14	TRBJ1-1	.	TGTGCCAGCAGCCAAGCTCGAGGTAGGAACACTGAAGCTTTCTTT	CASSQARGRNTEAFF
.	TRBV5-1	TRBJ1-4	.	TGCGCCAGCAGCTCAATGACACAGTCTGCAACTAATGAAAAACTGTTTTTT	CASSSMTQSATNEKLFF
TRBD2	TRBV5-1	TRBJ2-1	.	TGCGCCAGCAGCTCGGCGGGGGGTTACAATGAGCAGTTCTTC	CASSSAGGYNEQFF
TRBD1	TRBV5-6	TRBJ2-7	.	TGTGCCAGCAGCTATACTGGGACAGCCCGTTACGAGCAGTACTTC	CASSYTGTARYEQYF
.	TRBV2	TRBJ1-1	.	TGTGCCAGCGGCGCGTGGGGGGTTTCCACTGAAGCTTTCTTT	CASGAWGVSTEAFF